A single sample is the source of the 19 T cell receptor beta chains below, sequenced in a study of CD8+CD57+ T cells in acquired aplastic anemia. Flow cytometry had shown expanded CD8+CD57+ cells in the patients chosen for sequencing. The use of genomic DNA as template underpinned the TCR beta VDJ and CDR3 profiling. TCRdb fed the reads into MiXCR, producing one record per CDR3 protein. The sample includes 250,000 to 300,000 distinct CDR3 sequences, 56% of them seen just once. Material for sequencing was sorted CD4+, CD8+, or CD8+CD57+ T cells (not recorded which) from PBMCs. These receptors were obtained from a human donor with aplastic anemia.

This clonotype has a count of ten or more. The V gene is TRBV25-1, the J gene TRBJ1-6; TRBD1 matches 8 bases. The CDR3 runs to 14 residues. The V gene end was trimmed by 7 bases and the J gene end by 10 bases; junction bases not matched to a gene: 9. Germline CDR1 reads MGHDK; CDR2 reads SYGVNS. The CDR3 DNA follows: TGTGCCAGCACCACCGGGACAGGATACTCACCCCTCCACTTT. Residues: CASTTGTGYSPLHF.

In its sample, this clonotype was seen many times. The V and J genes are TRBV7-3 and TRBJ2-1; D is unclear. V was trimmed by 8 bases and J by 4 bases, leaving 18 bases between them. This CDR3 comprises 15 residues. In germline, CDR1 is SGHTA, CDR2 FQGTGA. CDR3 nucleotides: TGTGCCAGCGCCCCATCGGCTGGGTTTTACAATGAGCAGTTCTTC. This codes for CASAPSAGFYNEQFF.

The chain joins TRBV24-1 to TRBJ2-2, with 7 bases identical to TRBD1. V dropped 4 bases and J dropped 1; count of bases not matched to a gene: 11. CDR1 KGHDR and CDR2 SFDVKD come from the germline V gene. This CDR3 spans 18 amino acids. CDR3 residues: CATSDSLGRTGNTGELFF. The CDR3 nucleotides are TGTGCCACCAGTGACTCCTTAGGGCGGACAGGGAACACCGGGGAGCTGTTTTTT.

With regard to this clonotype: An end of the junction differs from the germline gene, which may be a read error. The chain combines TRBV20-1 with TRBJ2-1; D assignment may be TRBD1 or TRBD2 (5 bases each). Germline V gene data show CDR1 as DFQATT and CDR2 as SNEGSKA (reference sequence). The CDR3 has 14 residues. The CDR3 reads CGARGATEYDEQFF. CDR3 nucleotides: TGCGGTGCTAGAGGGGCCACAGAGTACGATGAGCAGTTCTTC.

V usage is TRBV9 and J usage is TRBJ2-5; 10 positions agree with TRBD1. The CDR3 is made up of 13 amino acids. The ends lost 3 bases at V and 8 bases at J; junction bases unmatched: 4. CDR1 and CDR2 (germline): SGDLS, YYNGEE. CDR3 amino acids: CASSAGTGETQYF. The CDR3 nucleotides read TGTGCCAGCAGCGCCGGGACAGGGGAAACCCAGTACTTC.

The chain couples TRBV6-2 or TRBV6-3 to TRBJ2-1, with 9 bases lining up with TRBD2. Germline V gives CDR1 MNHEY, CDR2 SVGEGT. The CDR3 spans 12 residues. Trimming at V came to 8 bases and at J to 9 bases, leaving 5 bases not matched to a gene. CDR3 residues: CASLAGEGEQFF. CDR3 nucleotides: TGTGCCAGCTTAGCGGGGGAAGGTGAGCAGTTCTTC.

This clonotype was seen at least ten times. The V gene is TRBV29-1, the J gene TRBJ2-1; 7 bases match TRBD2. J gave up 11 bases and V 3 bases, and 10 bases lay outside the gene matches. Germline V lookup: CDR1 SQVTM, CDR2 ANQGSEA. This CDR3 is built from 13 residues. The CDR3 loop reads CSVDYASGLQQFF. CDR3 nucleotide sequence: TGCAGCGTTGATTATGCTAGCGGACTCCAGCAGTTCTTC.

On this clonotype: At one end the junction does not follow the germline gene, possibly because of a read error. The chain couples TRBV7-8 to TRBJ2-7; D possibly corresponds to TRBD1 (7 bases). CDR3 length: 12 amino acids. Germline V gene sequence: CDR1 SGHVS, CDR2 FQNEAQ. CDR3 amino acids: CASRGTAYEQYF. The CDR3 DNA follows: TGCGCCAGCCGCGGGACAGCCTACGAGCAGTACTTC.

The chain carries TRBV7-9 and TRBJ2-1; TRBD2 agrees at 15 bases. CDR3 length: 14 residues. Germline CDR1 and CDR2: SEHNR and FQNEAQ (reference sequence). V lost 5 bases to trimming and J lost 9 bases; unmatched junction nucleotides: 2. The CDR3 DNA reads TGTGCCAGCAGCGGGGGACTAGCGGGAGGTGAGCAGTTCTTC. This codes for CASSGGLAGGEQFF.

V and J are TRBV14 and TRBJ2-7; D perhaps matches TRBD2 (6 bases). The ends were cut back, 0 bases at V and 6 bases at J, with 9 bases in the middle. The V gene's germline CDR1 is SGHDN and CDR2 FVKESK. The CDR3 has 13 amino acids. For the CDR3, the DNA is TGTGCCAGCAGCCAAGATCCCGGGGGCGAGCAGTACTTC. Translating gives CASSQDPGGEQYF.

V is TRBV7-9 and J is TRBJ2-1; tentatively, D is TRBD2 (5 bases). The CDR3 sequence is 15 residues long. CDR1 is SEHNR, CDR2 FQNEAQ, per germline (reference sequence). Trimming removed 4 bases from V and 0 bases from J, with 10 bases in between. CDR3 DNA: TGTGCCAGCAGCTCGGACTTAAGCTCCTACAATGAGCAGTTCTTC. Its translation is CASSSDLSSYNEQFF.

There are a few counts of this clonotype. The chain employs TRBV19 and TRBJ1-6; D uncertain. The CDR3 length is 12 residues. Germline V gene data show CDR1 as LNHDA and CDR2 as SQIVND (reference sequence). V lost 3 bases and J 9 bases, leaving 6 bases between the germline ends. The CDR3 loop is CASSIEASPLHF. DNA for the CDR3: TGTGCCAGTAGTATTGAGGCTTCACCCCTCCACTTT.

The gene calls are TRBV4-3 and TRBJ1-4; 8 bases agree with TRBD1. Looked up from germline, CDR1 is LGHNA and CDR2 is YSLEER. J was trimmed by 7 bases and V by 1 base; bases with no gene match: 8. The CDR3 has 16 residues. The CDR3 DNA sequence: TGCGCCAGCAGCCAAGGTGCAGGGGGCGGGAGTGAAAAACTGTTTTTT. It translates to CASSQGAGGGSEKLFF.

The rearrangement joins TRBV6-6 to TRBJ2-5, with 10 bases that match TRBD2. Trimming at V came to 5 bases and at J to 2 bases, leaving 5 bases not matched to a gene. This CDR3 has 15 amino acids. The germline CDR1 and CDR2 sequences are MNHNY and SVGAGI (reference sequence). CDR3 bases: TGTGCCAGCAGTACAGCGGGGGGGGGGCAAGAGACCCAGTACTTC. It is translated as CASSTAGGGQETQYF.

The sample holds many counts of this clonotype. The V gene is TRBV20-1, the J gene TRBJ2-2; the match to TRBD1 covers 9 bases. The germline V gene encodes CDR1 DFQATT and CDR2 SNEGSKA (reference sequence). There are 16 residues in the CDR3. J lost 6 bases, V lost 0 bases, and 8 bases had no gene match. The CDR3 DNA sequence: TGCAGTGCTAGAGATCCGGGACAGGGAGTCTCCGGGGAGCTGTTTTTT. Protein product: CSARDPGQGVSGELFF.

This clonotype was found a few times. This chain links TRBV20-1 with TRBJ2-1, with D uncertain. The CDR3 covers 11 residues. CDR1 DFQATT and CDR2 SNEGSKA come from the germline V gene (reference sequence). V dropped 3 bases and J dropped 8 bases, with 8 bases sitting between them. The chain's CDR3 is CSASKGHEQFF. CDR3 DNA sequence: TGCAGTGCTAGCAAGGGCCATGAGCAGTTCTTC.

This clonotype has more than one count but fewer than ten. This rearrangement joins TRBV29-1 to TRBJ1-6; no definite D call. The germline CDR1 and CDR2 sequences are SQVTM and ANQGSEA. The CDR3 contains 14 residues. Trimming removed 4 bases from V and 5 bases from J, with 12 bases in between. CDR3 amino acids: CSVARRGNNSPLHF. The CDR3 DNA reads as TGCAGCGTTGCCAGGCGGGGTAATAATTCACCCCTCCACTTT.

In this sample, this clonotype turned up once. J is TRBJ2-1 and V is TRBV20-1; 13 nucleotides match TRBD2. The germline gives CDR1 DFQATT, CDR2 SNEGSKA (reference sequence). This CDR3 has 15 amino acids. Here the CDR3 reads CSLVTSGGPNNEQFF. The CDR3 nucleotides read TGCAGCTTGGTGACTAGCGGGGGGCCGAACAATGAGCAGTTCTTC.

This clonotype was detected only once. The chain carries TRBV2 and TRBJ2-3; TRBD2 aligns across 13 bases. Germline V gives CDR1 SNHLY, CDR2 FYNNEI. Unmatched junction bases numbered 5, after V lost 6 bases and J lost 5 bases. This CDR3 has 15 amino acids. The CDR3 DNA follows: TGTGCCAGCAGGACTAGCGGGGGGCGTGGAGATACGCAGTATTTT. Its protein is CASRTSGGRGDTQYF.